A single sample gave rise to the 22 T cell receptor beta chains below, sequenced in a study of T cell responses to AZD1222 COVID-19 vaccine. Using immunoSEQ multiplex PCR, the repertoire was profiled, and TCRdb retains in-frame clones only, with some absent. Its table records about 140,000 clones. Sequenced material: peripheral blood. Receptors originate from an adult in good health.

The V and J genes are TRBV6-1 and TRBJ1-2; weak D call: TRBD1 (5 bases). The CDR3 sequence is 16 residues long. The germline CDR1 and CDR2 sequences are MNHNS and SASEGT. V shed 1 base and J shed 3 bases, with 15 bases lying between them. CDR3: CASSEEVTVGHYGYTF. CDR3 coding DNA: TGTGCCAGCAGTGAAGAGGTGACAGTGGGTCACTATGGCTACACCTTC.

The rearrangement uses TRBV27 and TRBJ1-5; D remains unclear. Germline CDR1 MNHEY, CDR2 SMNVEV (reference sequence). Trimming left V 2 bases short and J 0 bases short, with 5 bases between. The CDR3 has 14 amino acids. CDR3 sequence (DNA): TGTGCCAGCAGTTTAGGGTATAGCAATCAGCCCCAGCATTTT. This sequence encodes CASSLGYSNQPQHF.

The chain combines TRBV3-1 (or the pseudogene TRBV3-2) with TRBJ2-3; tentatively, D is TRBD1 or TRBD2 (6 bases each). Trimming stripped 2 bases from V and 1 base from J, with 13 bases between. CDR1 and CDR2 (germline): LGHDT, YNNKEL (reference sequence). The CDR3 covers 16 residues. This CDR3 is CASSQIGGAGTDTQYF. CDR3 nucleotides: TGTGCCAGCAGCCAAATCGGGGGCGCGGGCACAGATACGCAGTATTTT.

This chain uses TRBV29-1 with TRBJ2-6; D call uncertain. This CDR3 is 14 amino acids long. Deletions cut 3 bases from V and 0 bases from J, with 6 bases between. Looked up from germline, CDR1 is SQVTM and CDR2 is ANQGSEA. The CDR3 DNA follows: TGCAGCGTTGACATCGGCTCTGGGGCCAACGTCCTGACTTTC. Its protein product is CSVDIGSGANVLTF.

This chain joins TRBV3-1 (or the pseudogene TRBV3-2) and TRBJ1-2; 10 nucleotides align to TRBD1. V lost 0 bases to trimming and J lost 7 bases; unmatched junction nucleotides: 8. CDR1 is LGHDT, CDR2 YNNKEL, per germline (reference sequence). This CDR3 region has 16 residues. CDR3 bases: TGTGCCAGCAGCCAAGAGGCGGCCGACAGGGGGCTTGGCTACACCTTC. Translation gives CASSQEAADRGLGYTF.

The V gene is TRBV9, the J gene TRBJ2-1; D is ambiguous. This CDR3 comprises 14 residues. V was cut by 4 bases and J by 4 bases, with 12 bases left in between. CDR1 and CDR2 (germline): SGDLS, YYNGEE. The CDR3 coding sequence is TGTGCCAGCAGCCCTCGAGAGAGGTACAATGAGCAGTTCTTC. Translated: CASSPRERYNEQFF.

The chain carries TRBV15 and TRBJ2-1; D is undetermined. Germline V gene data show CDR1 as LNHNV and CDR2 as YYDKDF (reference sequence). This CDR3 is 16 amino acids long. V was trimmed by 1 base and J by 6 bases, leaving 16 bases between them. CDR3 DNA sequence: TGTGCCACCAGCAGAGGTATAGTGCTAAGGCTCAATGAGCAGTTCTTC. Its translation: CATSRGIVLRLNEQFF. The complete variable domain, with remaining parts taken from reference TRBV15 and TRBJ2-1, reads DAMVIQNPRYQVTQFGKPVTLSCSQTLNHNVMYWYQQKSSQAPKLLFHYYDKDFNNEADTPDNFQSRRPNTSFCFLDIRSPGLGDTAMYLCATSRGIVLRLNEQFFGPGTRLTVL.

This chain connects TRBV7-2 to TRBJ1-6; D perhaps matches TRBD1 (6 bases). The CDR3 length is 15 residues. Germline V gives CDR1 SGHTA, CDR2 FQGNSA. V lost 1 base and J 7 bases, leaving 11 bases between the germline ends. The CDR3 sequence: CASSLDRVGNSPLHF. In DNA, the CDR3 is TGTGCCAGCAGCTTAGACAGGGTGGGCAATTCACCCCTCCACTTT.

The chain links TRBV29-1 to TRBJ1-2, with D possibly matching TRBD1 (6 bases). Trimming removed 6 bases from V and 4 bases from J, with 18 bases in between. CDR1 and CDR2 from the germline V gene are SQVTM and ANQGSEA. This CDR3 is 14 amino acids long. The CDR3 DNA reads TGCAGCGTCCCGAGGGACACTTCTAGCTATGGCTACACCTTC. Encoded protein: CSVPRDTSSYGYTF.

This chain links TRBV7-7 with TRBJ1-1; tentatively, D is TRBD1 (5 bases). Trimming shortened V by 5 bases and J by 3 bases, and 10 bases separated the two germline ends. Per germline, CDR1 SSHAT and CDR2 FNYEAQ (reference sequence). The CDR3 is 13 residues long. CDR3 DNA sequence: TGTGCCAGCAGCCTCAACAGGTACACTGAAGCTTTCTTT. Translation: CASSLNRYTEAFF. Using reference TRBV7-7 and TRBJ1-1 for the parts outside the CDR3, the full variable domain is GAGVSQSPRYKVTKRGQDVTLRCDPISSHATLYWYQQALGQGPEFLTYFNYEAQPDKSGLPSDRFSAERPEGSISTLTIQRTEQRDSAMYRCASSLNRYTEAFFGQGTRLTVV.

V is TRBV6-5 and J is TRBJ1-1, with D possibly TRBD1 on 5 matching bases. V was shortened by 6 bases and J by 4 bases, with 15 bases between the two germline ends. The CDR3 is 14 amino acids. The V gene's germline CDR1 is MNHEY and CDR2 SVGAGI. The CDR3 bases are TGTGCCAGCAGCCGAGGGCATCAGGGCACTGAAGCTTTCTTT. Its protein is CASSRGHQGTEAFF.

The rearrangement joins TRBV7-2 to TRBJ2-5; no clear D gene. Trimming removed 5 bases at V and 5 bases at J, with 15 bases between. Germline assignment: CDR1 SGHTA and CDR2 FQGNSA. The CDR3 spans 14 residues. Here the CDR3 DNA reads TGTGCCAGCAGCCCATGGCCGCCCGGGGAGACCCAGTACTTC. Amino acid sequence: CASSPWPPGETQYF.

The chain carries TRBV6-5 and TRBJ2-1; 9 bases map to TRBD2. This CDR3 is 15 amino acids long. V shed 5 bases, J shed 7 bases, and the junction held 9 bases outside the gene matches. Germline CDR1 and CDR2: MNHEY and SVGAGI. The CDR3 spells CASSTAGGPGNEQFF. The CDR3 coding sequence is TGTGCCAGCAGTACCGCGGGGGGGCCCGGGAATGAGCAGTTCTTC.

The chain recombines TRBV5-1 with TRBJ1-2, with TRBD1 as a possible D gene (5 bases). The CDR3 consists of 15 residues. The V gene's germline CDR1 is SGHRS and CDR2 YFSETQ. V was pared by 0 bases and J by 4 bases, with 13 bases between. CDR3 region: CASSLEWEGSYGYTF. The DNA for the CDR3 is TGCGCCAGCAGCTTGGAGTGGGAGGGGTCCTATGGCTACACCTTC.

The V and J genes are TRBV7-8 and TRBJ2-1; 10 nucleotides align to TRBD2. The J segment lost 7 bases and the V segment lost 5 bases, leaving 8 bases of the junction unmatched. The CDR3 sequence is 15 residues long. Per the germline V gene, CDR1 is SGHVS and CDR2 is FQNEAQ. CDR3 sequence: CASSPSGGAPNEQFF. The CDR3 bases are TGTGCCAGCAGCCCGAGCGGGGGGGCCCCGAATGAGCAGTTCTTC.

The CDR3 region is CASSVGTGGDNEQFF. The CDR3 DNA is TGTGCCAGCAGTGTAGGAACAGGGGGCGACAATGAGCAGTTCTTC. The chain has TRBV6-4 and TRBJ2-1; 9 bases line up with TRBD1. Losses at the gene ends were 4 bases for V and 5 bases for J; bases not matched to a gene: 6. The germline V gene has CDR1 MRHNA and CDR2 SNTAGT. The CDR3 is 15 amino acids.

The chain is built from TRBV2 and TRBJ2-7; 9 positions agree with TRBD1. This CDR3 is built from 14 residues. V was pared by 3 bases and J by 10 bases, with 10 bases of the junction left unmatched. Germline values: CDR1 SNHLY, CDR2 FYNNEI. CDR3 region: CASSDGGTGSLQYF. As DNA, the CDR3 is TGTGCCAGCAGTGACGGTGGGACAGGGAGCCTCCAGTACTTC.

This chain connects TRBV2 to TRBJ2-3; perhaps TRBD2 as D (6 bases). The length of the CDR3 is 15 residues. CDR1 and CDR2 (germline): SNHLY, FYNNEI. Trimming left V 5 bases short and J 0 bases short, with 12 bases between. In DNA form, the CDR3 reads TGTGCCAGCAGTCGAAGGAGGGTTAGCACAGATACGCAGTATTTT. Protein: CASSRRRVSTDTQYF.

J is TRBJ2-2 and V is TRBV4-1, with 9 bases fitting TRBD1. There are 18 residues in the CDR3. J was trimmed by 2 bases and V by 0 bases; bases with no gene match: 7. Germline assignment: CDR1 MGHRA and CDR2 YSYEKL. The CDR3 here is CASSQDSGTGTNTGELFF. The CDR3 coding sequence is TGCGCCAGCAGCCAAGATAGTGGGACAGGGACTAACACCGGGGAGCTGTTTTTT.

The rearrangement joins TRBV30 to TRBJ2-7; possible D gene TRBD2, 6 bases. Trimming took off 1 base at V and 5 bases at J, with 9 bases between the two ends. The CDR3 runs 12 residues. Germline loops: CDR1 GTSNPN, CDR2 SVGIG (reference sequence). The CDR3 sequence: CAWSGGGDEQYF. The CDR3 DNA reads TGTGCCTGGAGTGGAGGAGGGGACGAGCAGTACTTC.

The rearrangement links TRBV5-1 to TRBJ1-1; the match to TRBD1 covers 7 bases. The CDR3 contains 13 residues. J lost 7 bases, V lost 0 bases, and 3 bases had no gene match. Germline V CDR1 and CDR2: SGHRS, YFSETQ. The CDR3 is CASSLGQGYEAFF. The CDR3 DNA sequence: TGCGCCAGCAGCTTGGGACAGGGTTATGAAGCTTTCTTT.

The V and J genes are TRBV5-1 and TRBJ1-1, with TRBD1 matching over 8 bases. Germline V lookup: CDR1 SGHRS, CDR2 YFSETQ. The CDR3 has 16 residues. V was clipped by 0 bases and J by 6 bases; unmatched bases: 10. The CDR3 reads CASSLAPRDRRSEAFF. CDR3 in DNA: TGCGCCAGCAGCTTGGCACCCCGGGACAGGAGGTCTGAAGCTTTCTTT.